The present T cell receptor beta chain was sequenced within a study of cytomegalovirus exposure and HLA in healthy donors. PCR amplification relied on 60 Vbeta primers (plus 13 Jbeta primers). The assay was immunoSEQ multiplex PCR, and TCRdb's table has in-frame clones only and misses some. The sample lists just under 95,000 clones, over 75% occurring once. The CDR3 runs to 15 residues. Germline loops: CDR1 MGHRA, CDR2 YSYEKL. V gave up 4 bases and J gave up 1 base, with 13 bases separating them. This chain uses TRBV4-1 with TRBJ1-1, with D maybe TRBD1 (6 bases). This TCR was recovered from a girl aged 2-15 years in good health and CMV-seropositive. Material: PBMCs. The CDR3 DNA follows: TGCGCCAGCAGCCTTCGGGACACCACGAACACTGAAGCTTTCTTT. Encoded protein: CASSLRDTTNTEAFF.